This T cell receptor (beta chain) was captured by sequencing in a study of chemoradiotherapy in HPV16-positive cancers. This clone was recorded a few times. The assay was immunoSEQ multiplex PCR, and TCRdb's table has in-frame clones only and misses some. The table records roughly 14,000 clones, roughly 73% of them present only once. Repeated repertoire sampling spanned the course of chemoradiotherapy. Sampling was performed from a patient who underwent chemoradiotherapy. The receptor was isolated from a human donor with HPV-associated anogenital cancer.

The CDR3 is CASGTQGRKAGELFF. CDR3 coding DNA: TGTGCCAGCGGCACACAGGGAAGGAAGGCCGGGGAGCTGTTTTTT. The rearrangement joins TRBV7-9 to TRBJ2-2; tentative D call: TRBD1 (6 bases). Per the germline V gene, CDR1 is SEHNR and CDR2 is FQNEAQ (reference sequence). CDR3 size: 15 residues. Trimming removed 8 bases from V and 6 bases from J, with 19 bases in between.